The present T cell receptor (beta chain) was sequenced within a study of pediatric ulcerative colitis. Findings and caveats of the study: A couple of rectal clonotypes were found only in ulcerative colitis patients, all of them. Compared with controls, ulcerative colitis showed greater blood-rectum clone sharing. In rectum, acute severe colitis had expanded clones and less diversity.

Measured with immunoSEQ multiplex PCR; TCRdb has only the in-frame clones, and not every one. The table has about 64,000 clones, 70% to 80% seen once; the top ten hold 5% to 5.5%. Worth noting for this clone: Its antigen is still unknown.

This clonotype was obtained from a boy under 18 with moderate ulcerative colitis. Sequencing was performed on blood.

The CDR3 bases are TGTGCCAGCTCTCAAACAGGACACTACTACGAGCAGTACTTC. Translating gives CASSQTGHYYEQYF. The genes are TRBV18 and TRBJ2-7; D may be TRBD1 (5 bases). The CDR3 has 14 residues. V lost 6 bases and J 3 bases, leaving 15 bases between the germline ends. Germline assignment: CDR1 KGHSH and CDR2 LQKENI.